This TCR beta chain was retrieved from a study of spatial heterogeneity in lung cancer. About the study: Detected beta-chain sequences consistently exceeded alpha-chain sequences.

This clonotype was found a few times. All TCR cDNA molecules were individually tagged with a unique molecular identifier. TCRdb called the 5' RACE reads again in MiXCR, with one record for every CDR3 protein. The profile shows some 100,000 distinct CDR3 sequences, over 8.5% of them singletons. Time point here: sample taken at primary tumor resection. The input material, whole RNA from tumor, nontumor lung or frozen PBMC, was sequenced unsorted. The donors comprised around 76 untreated early-stage non-small cell lung cancer patients. The length of the CDR3 is 15 residues. Germline CDR1 and CDR2: KGHSH and LQKENI. The V gene lost 3 bases and the J gene lost 5 bases, with 14 bases spanning the gap.

This chain links TRBV18 with TRBJ2-1, with D possibly matching TRBD2 (7 bases). The sample here was PBMCs, taken at surgery. The clonotype originates from a male donor with early-stage non-small cell lung cancer. CDR3 coding DNA: TGTGCCAGCTCACCGTCGCGGGGGCCGAACAATGAGCAGTTCTTC. Translation: CASSPSRGPNNEQFF.